This T cell receptor beta chain was found in a study of blood T cell repertoires in COVID-19. Across the whole study: In each case, the material was cDNA or gDNA derived from T cells, B-cell-depleted T cells, or PBMCs.

V shed 6 bases, J shed 7 bases, and the junction held 11 bases outside the gene matches. The CDR3 loop spans 15 amino acids. Germline CDR1 and CDR2: MNHEY and SVGAGI. This clone occurred a few times. Patients in Seattle were enrolled during active infection, then followed longitudinally. In the original analysis: Reference gene primer amplification yielded estimated nucleated cell counts. Only in-frame clones appear in the TCRdb table, and some are missing; sequencing was by immunoSEQ multiplex PCR. That table gives V, J and clone size, and the DNA gave D and trimming. This repertoire shows about 400,000 clones, approximately 86% found once; its top ten account for less than 9%.

The sample consisted of peripheral blood. This receptor was taken from an older woman with COVID-19, enrolled during active disease. The chain combines TRBV6-5 with TRBJ1-5; 8 bases agree with TRBD1. CDR3 sequence (DNA): TGTGCCAGCAGCCCCTCAGGGGGCGCAGGACAGCCCCAGCATTTT. This encodes CASSPSGGAGQPQHF.